These 21 T cell receptor beta chains came from one sample sequenced in a study of blood T cells in healthy people across ages. Sample-barcoded 5' priming and a J-beta primer mix drove a second PCR of 7 to 11 cycles. TCRdb re-derived calls from the 5' RACE reads in MiXCR, one entry per CDR3 protein. The sample consists of 700,000 to 850,000 distinct CDR3 sequences, approximately 35% of them appearing once. Specimen: blood. These receptors were collected from a man aged 18 to 29 in good health.

The chain is built from TRBV5-1 and TRBJ2-5; perhaps D is TRBD1 or TRBD2 (6 bases each). Germline-derived CDR1 and CDR2 are SGHRS and YFSETQ. The CDR3 spans 14 residues. V was trimmed by 4 bases and J by 5 bases, leaving 15 bases between them. CDR3 sequence (DNA): TGCGCCAGCAGCGTGGAATCGGGGGCCGAGACCCAGTACTTC. Its protein is CASSVESGAETQYF.

This clonotype has only a few counts. The CDR3 is CASSYIPGDQETQYF. The CDR3, as DNA: TGTGCCAGCAGTTACATACCAGGGGACCAAGAGACCCAGTACTTC. The chain carries TRBV6-5 and TRBJ2-5, with D perhaps TRBD1 (6 bases). The CDR3 is 15 residues long. Deletions cut 2 bases from V and 0 bases from J, with 10 bases between. Looked up from germline, CDR1 is MNHEY and CDR2 is SVGAGI.

The chain is built from TRBV2 and TRBJ2-3; 9 bases line up with TRBD1. V dropped 6 bases and J dropped 5; count of bases not matched to a gene: 18. The CDR3 has 18 amino acids. Germline values: CDR1 SNHLY, CDR2 FYNNEI. The CDR3 sequence: CASSALISRDRALDTQYF. CDR3 nucleotides: TGTGCCAGCAGCGCGTTAATTTCCCGGGACAGGGCGTTAGATACGCAGTATTTT.

This clonotype was recorded a few times. V gene TRBV7-3 combines with J gene TRBJ2-5; no reliable D call. The CDR3 totals 15 residues. From germline, CDR1 is SGHTA and CDR2 FQGTGA. V gave up 5 bases and J gave up 5 bases, with 18 bases separating them. The CDR3 nucleotides read TGTGCCAGCAGCCCAACCGCTCTCTACGGGGAGACCCAGTACTTC. It encodes CASSPTALYGETQYF.

The genes are TRBV29-1 and TRBJ1-1, with D maybe TRBD1 (6 bases). V dropped 6 bases and J dropped 1 base, with 15 bases sitting between them. Germline CDR1 is SQVTM and CDR2 is ANQGSEA. This CDR3 has 14 amino acids. The chain's CDR3 is CSVGGPRGNTEAFF. CDR3 nucleotides: TGCAGCGTGGGGGGGCCCAGGGGGAACACTGAAGCTTTCTTT.

V usage is TRBV15 and J usage is TRBJ1-2; D is unresolved. V lost 0 bases, J lost 4 bases, and 12 bases lay in between. There are 15 residues in the CDR3. The germline V gene encodes CDR1 LNHNV and CDR2 YYDKDF (reference sequence). CDR3 DNA sequence: TGTGCCACCAGCAGAGATAGGGTGGAGGGCTATGGCTACACCTTC. This codes for CATSRDRVEGYGYTF.

V usage is TRBV12-3 or TRBV12-4 and J usage is TRBJ2-7; either TRBD1 or TRBD2 may fit D (5 bases each). V was cut by 5 bases and J by 0 bases, with 17 bases left in between. The length of the CDR3 is 16 residues. CDR3 nucleotide sequence: TGTGCCAGCAGTCCCAGGCAGGGAGAGGGCTCCTACGAGCAGTACTTC. This sequence encodes CASSPRQGEGSYEQYF.

The chain joins TRBV4-3 to TRBJ2-4, with D tentatively TRBD1 or TRBD2 (5 bases each). The germline V and J ends were trimmed by 1 base and 11 bases, with 12 bases remaining between them. Germline V gene data show CDR1 as LGHNA and CDR2 as YSLEER. This CDR3 is built from 13 residues. The CDR3 reads CASSQVPGTFQYF. Here the CDR3 DNA reads TGCGCCAGCAGCCAAGTCCCCGGGACCTTTCAGTACTTC.

This chain joins TRBV2 and TRBJ2-3; TRBD2 agrees at 7 bases. The CDR3 extends over 15 amino acids. Germline CDR1 SNHLY, CDR2 FYNNEI. V dropped 5 bases and J dropped 4; count of bases not matched to a gene: 9. The CDR3 DNA follows: TGTGCCAGCAGTCCCTCGGCGGGGGAGGCAGATACGCAGTATTTT. It encodes CASSPSAGEADTQYF.

This clonotype was picked up a small number of times. This chain uses TRBV3-1 with TRBJ1-1; no clear D gene. CDR3 size: 13 residues. CDR1 and CDR2 (germline): LGHDT, YNNKEL (reference sequence). Trimming cost V 4 bases and J 1 base, with 7 bases left between them. The CDR3 bases are TGTGCCAGCAGCCCGTCCCCGAACACTGAAGCTTTCTTT. This encodes CASSPSPNTEAFF.

The rearrangement joins TRBV5-6 to TRBJ1-1; the D gene is possibly TRBD1 (5 bases). CDR3 size: 14 residues. Trimming cost V 7 bases and J 7 bases, with 20 bases left between them. Germline V gene sequence: CDR1 SGHDT, CDR2 YYEEEE. CDR3 sequence (DNA): TGTGCCAGCGTACCTCGGGAGGGGTGGGGTGAAGCTTTCTTT. Protein: CASVPREGWGEAFF.

This clonotype turned up a few times. The chain uses TRBV7-2 and TRBJ2-1; 8 bases agree with TRBD2. Per the germline V gene, CDR1 is SGHTA and CDR2 is FQGNSA. The CDR3 loop spans 14 amino acids. V gave up 4 bases and J gave up 5 bases; unmatched junction bases: 4. CDR3 bases: TGTGCCAGCAGCTCAGGGACTAGTAACAATGAGCAGTTCTTC. This translates into CASSSGTSNNEQFF.

V is TRBV14 and J is TRBJ2-1; D may be TRBD1 (5 bases). V lost 4 bases, J lost 12 bases, and 13 bases lay in between. Germline values: CDR1 SGHDN, CDR2 FVKESK. CDR3 size: 12 residues. CDR3 nucleotides: TGTGCCAGCAGCCTTAAGACAGAAGGGCAGTTCTTC. Amino acids: CASSLKTEGQFF.

The chain employs TRBV24-1 and TRBJ2-1, with 11 bases aligning to TRBD2. Germline CDR1 is KGHDR and CDR2 is SFDVKD. Losses at the gene ends were 7 bases for V and 8 bases for J; bases not matched to a gene: 9. The CDR3 loop spans 15 amino acids. CDR3: CATSPTSGVRDEQFF. DNA for the CDR3: TGTGCCACCAGCCCGACTAGCGGGGTTAGGGATGAGCAGTTCTTC.

This clonotype was seen only a few times. The chain has TRBV7-2 and TRBJ1-5; D unresolved. The CDR3 has 15 residues. Germline V gene lookup returns CDR1 SGHTA and CDR2 FQGNSA. Trimming removed 0 bases from V and 0 bases from J, with 6 bases in between. The CDR3 protein is CASSLASNSNQPQHF. CDR3 bases: TGTGCCAGCAGCTTAGCGTCAAATAGCAATCAGCCCCAGCATTTT.

Comment on this clonotype: A much more abundant neighbour one base away suggests this may be a read error. In nucleotides, the CDR3 is TGTGCCAGCAGTCACAGCGGGGCCACCTACGAGCAGTTCTTC. The encoded protein is CASSHSGATYEQFF. The genes are TRBV12-3 or TRBV12-4 and TRBJ2-1; TRBD2 matches at 7 bases. The trim removed 5 bases at V and 10 bases at J, leaving 11 bases unmatched. This CDR3 spans 14 amino acids.

The chain uses TRBV2 and TRBJ2-3; 8 bases are shared with TRBD2. The V segment lost 5 bases and the J segment 2 bases; nucleotides outside the gene matches: 9. CDR3 length: 16 amino acids. Germline V gene data show CDR1 as SNHLY and CDR2 as FYNNEI. CDR3 residues: CASSHTSGENTDTQYF. The CDR3 DNA reads TGTGCCAGCAGTCATACTAGCGGAGAAAACACAGATACGCAGTATTTT.

Only one count was recorded for this clonotype. A much larger clone differs from this one at a single base, so this may be a read error. This sequence joins TRBV10-3 and TRBJ2-1, with 8 bases identical to TRBD1. Losses at the gene ends were 6 bases for V and 10 bases for J; bases not matched to a gene: 14. The CDR3 is 15 amino acids. The germline gives CDR1 ENHRY, CDR2 SYGVKD. This chain's CDR3 is CAISLGDRTSYEQFF. In DNA, the CDR3 is TGTGCCATCAGCCTTGGGGACAGGACCTCCTACGAGCAGTTCTTC.

This sequence joins TRBV20-1 and TRBJ2-3, with a tentative D call TRBD2 (5 bases). The CDR3 has 13 residues. V gave up 3 bases and J gave up 1 base, with 8 bases separating them. Germline V gene lookup returns CDR1 DFQATT and CDR2 SNEGSKA (reference sequence). CDR3 nucleotides: TGCAGTGCTAGGAGGGCAGGCACAGATACGCAGTATTTT. Encoded protein: CSARRAGTDTQYF.

This chain uses TRBV7-9 with TRBJ2-6, with D unresolved. This CDR3 contains 15 residues. Trimming left V 3 bases short and J 0 bases short, with 6 bases between. The V gene's germline CDR1 is SEHNR and CDR2 FQNEAQ (reference sequence). CDR3 sequence: CASSLDHSGANVLTF. The CDR3, as DNA: TGTGCCAGCAGCTTGGATCACTCTGGGGCCAACGTCCTGACTTTC.

The rearrangement uses TRBV20-1 and TRBJ2-3, with D unresolved. The CDR3 runs to 14 residues. The germline gives CDR1 DFQATT, CDR2 SNEGSKA (reference sequence). The V end was cut by 6 bases, the J end by 3 bases, with 16 bases between. The CDR3 loop reads CSATPGSPTDTQYF. DNA of the CDR3: TGCAGTGCCACCCCTGGATCTCCAACAGATACGCAGTATTTT.